Below, 30 T cell receptor beta chains from the same sample are listed, as sequenced in a study of T cells expressing NK-cell markers. TCRdb re-called the 5' RACE reads and gives one entry per CDR3 protein, without DNA. This sample carries around 550,000 distinct CDR3 sequences, with 3% to 4.5% going to the ten biggest clones. Sequencing input: blood T cells: a sorted CD56 or NKG2C T cell subset, CD4+ or CD8+ T cells, or bulk PBMC T cells (not recorded which). These receptors originate from a man younger than 35 in good health.

CDR3 sequence reads: CASSFRSGRGHFF. This rearrangement joins TRBV12-3 or TRBV12-4 to TRBJ2-1; the D call from TCRdb, TRBD1, cannot be confirmed without DNA. CDR3 length: 13 amino acids.

The genes are TRBV6-5 and TRBJ2-5; the D call of TRBD2 rests on TCRdb alone, since no DNA is present to check it. The CDR3 is 16 residues long. Germline CDR1 MNHEY, CDR2 SVGAGI. The chain's CDR3 is CASSYSSRARQETQYF.

The chain recombines TRBV12-3 or TRBV12-4 with TRBJ1-6; TCRdb indicates TRBD1, and absent DNA this call remains unverified. The CDR3 is 15 amino acids. This CDR3 reads CASSLKGRPNSPLHF.

V is TRBV29-1 and J is TRBJ1-2; TCRdb returns TRBD1, unconfirmable since there is no DNA. This CDR3 is 14 amino acids long. Germline V CDR1 and CDR2: SQVTM, ANQGSEA. The CDR3 loop reads CSVEESGGAGGYTF.

The chain couples TRBV20-1 to TRBJ2-3. Germline CDR1 is DFQATT and CDR2 is SNEGSKA (reference sequence). This CDR3 has 16 residues. The CDR3 here is CSARDLIWPNADTQYF.

The chain has TRBV5-1 and TRBJ2-1; TCRdb outputs TRBD2, but without DNA this stays unchecked. The germline gives CDR1 SGHRS, CDR2 YFSETQ. The CDR3 totals 13 residues. The CDR3 loop reads CASRPLTSDEQFF.

The J gene is TRBJ2-1, the V gene TRBV18; with no DNA, the TCRdb D assignment of TRBD2 cannot be verified. In germline, CDR1 is KGHSH, CDR2 LQKENI. This CDR3 region has 15 residues. The CDR3 here is CASSRRASGSDEQFF.

The V gene is TRBV25-1, the J gene TRBJ2-1; TCRdb's D call, TRBD1, is unchecked because there is no DNA. The germline gives CDR1 MGHDK, CDR2 SYGVNS. The CDR3 runs 14 residues. CDR3 region: CASSTLDVNNEQFF. The full variable domain, completed using reference TRBV25-1 and TRBJ2-1, is EADIYQTPRYLVIGTGKKITLECSQTMGHDKMYWYQQDPGMELHLIHYSYGVNSTEKGDLSSESTVSRIRTEHFPLTLESARPSHTSQYLCASSTLDVNNEQFFGPGTRLTVL.

The V and J genes are TRBV7-2 and TRBJ2-1; TCRdb gives TRBD2 as the D gene, but with no DNA this cannot be confirmed. CDR1 and CDR2 (germline): SGHTA, FQGNSA. CDR3 length: 15 amino acids. The CDR3 region is CASSLALASQHEQFF. Together with reference TRBV7-2 and TRBJ2-1, the CDR3 gives the full variable domain: GAGVSQSPSNKVTEKGKDVELRCDPISGHTALYWYRQSLGQGLEFLIYFQGNSAPDKSGLPSDRFSAERTGGSVSTLTIQRTQQEDSAVYLCASSLALASQHEQFFGPGTRLTVL.

The genes are TRBV12-3 or TRBV12-4 and TRBJ1-6; TCRdb's D gene call, TRBD1, goes unchecked for lack of DNA. The CDR3 totals 13 residues. Here the CDR3 reads CASRGEGRSPLHF.

V usage is TRBV12-5 and J usage is TRBJ2-3; TCRdb proposes TRBD2, but this gene call is untestable without DNA. This CDR3 comprises 22 residues. Germline CDR1 LGHNT, CDR2 FRNRAP. Here the CDR3 reads CASGLERVPLTSGRRMTDTQYF.

The chain recombines TRBV5-1 with TRBJ2-2; TCRdb outputs TRBD2, but without DNA this stays unchecked. Germline V gives CDR1 SGHRS, CDR2 YFSETQ. This CDR3 region has 15 residues. CDR3 loop: CASSLAEAYTGELFF.

V is TRBV7-9 and J is TRBJ2-2; no DNA is available, so the TRBD1 call from TCRdb remains unchecked. CDR3 length equals 12 residues. Germline loops: CDR1 SEHNR, CDR2 FQNEAQ (reference sequence). Here the CDR3 reads CASSSSTGQWFF.

The chain couples TRBV15 to TRBJ2-7; TCRdb selects TRBD2, and the lack of DNA leaves this call unchecked. Germline V lookup: CDR1 LNHNV, CDR2 YYDKDF (reference sequence). The CDR3 length is 15 residues. CDR3 in amino acids: CATSTRLEGLDEQYF.

The rearrangement uses TRBV20-1 and TRBJ2-7; TCRdb's D call of TRBD1 is untestable without DNA. The CDR3 is 13 amino acids. Germline lookup yields CDR1 DFQATT and CDR2 SNEGSKA (reference sequence). The CDR3 region is CSASPGPAYEQYF.

The chain uses TRBV19 and TRBJ2-1. Germline assignment: CDR1 LNHDA and CDR2 SQIVND (reference sequence). The CDR3 spans 12 residues. The chain's CDR3 is CASSARPNEQFF.

The chain carries TRBV7-9 and TRBJ2-1; lacking DNA, the TRBD2 call made by TCRdb goes unchecked. Germline V CDR1 and CDR2: SEHNR, FQNEAQ (reference sequence). The CDR3 is made up of 15 amino acids. CDR3 sequence: CASRQAGAVGNEQFF. Looking up the rest from reference TRBV7-9 and TRBJ2-1 gives the full variable domain: DTGVSQNPRHKITKRGQNVTFRCDPISEHNRLYWYRQTLGQGPEFLTYFQNEAQLEKSRLLSDRFSAERPKGSFSTLEIQRTEQGDSAMYLCASRQAGAVGNEQFFGPGTRLTVL.

The chain links TRBV27 to TRBJ2-7; TCRdb returns TRBD2, unconfirmable since there is no DNA. The CDR3 loop spans 14 amino acids. Germline V gene sequence: CDR1 MNHEY, CDR2 SMNVEV (reference sequence). CDR3 protein: CASSPTGLPYEQYF.

CDR3 protein: CASSLHESRRVQFF. The chain is built from TRBV12-3 or TRBV12-4 and TRBJ2-1. The CDR3 runs to 14 residues.

The rearrangement links TRBV6-5 to TRBJ1-2. The CDR3 sequence is 13 residues long. Germline V gives CDR1 MNHEY, CDR2 SVGAGI. This CDR3 reads CASGPPASHGYTF.

The chain has TRBV29-1 and TRBJ1-3; TCRdb's D call of TRBD1 is untestable without DNA. Germline CDR1 is SQVTM and CDR2 is ANQGSEA. This CDR3 region has 16 residues. CDR3 sequence reads: CSVVWVREGRGNTIYF.

This chain joins TRBV27 and TRBJ1-2; the D gene TCRdb calls, TRBD1, cannot be checked with no DNA. The CDR3 extends over 12 amino acids. Germline lookup yields CDR1 MNHEY and CDR2 SMNVEV (reference sequence). CDR3: CASRDRVYGYTF.

The chain recombines TRBV7-2 with TRBJ1-5. Germline V lookup: CDR1 SGHTA, CDR2 FQGNSA. The CDR3 covers 16 residues. The CDR3 reads CASSLAPPSTNQPQHF.

This sequence joins TRBV12-3 or TRBV12-4 and TRBJ2-1; TCRdb's D gene call, TRBD1, goes unchecked for lack of DNA. This CDR3 is 12 amino acids long. The CDR3 sequence is CASSARQGVQFF.

This rearrangement joins TRBV7-2 to TRBJ2-3; TCRdb calls TRBD2, which cannot be checked without DNA. The CDR3 loop spans 15 amino acids. CDR1 and CDR2 (germline): SGHTA, FQGNSA. This CDR3 reads CASSRSGRETDTQYF.

The V and J genes are TRBV28 and TRBJ1-5; the D call from TCRdb, TRBD1, cannot be confirmed without DNA. Per the germline V gene, CDR1 is MDHEN and CDR2 is SYDVKM. This CDR3 contains 15 residues. This chain's CDR3 is CASSFGQGSNQPQHF.

CDR3 residues: CASSVGTSAYNEQFF. The chain carries TRBV10-1 and TRBJ2-1; lacking DNA, the TRBD2 call made by TCRdb goes unchecked. Per germline, CDR1 WNHNN and CDR2 SYGVQD (reference sequence). The CDR3 totals 15 residues.

The rearrangement joins TRBV6-1 to TRBJ2-7. Germline V lookup: CDR1 MNHNS, CDR2 SASEGT. The CDR3 covers 16 residues. CDR3 region: CASSELGGLSSYEQYF.

The rearrangement uses TRBV29-1 and TRBJ2-1; checking the TCRdb D call of TRBD1 is not possible without DNA. Germline V gene sequence: CDR1 SQVTM, CDR2 ANQGSEA. This CDR3 is built from 13 residues. Here the CDR3 reads CSVAGQGNNEQFF.

The CDR3 reads CASSPLSSEPEETQYF. The V call is TRBV4-2, the J call TRBJ2-5; TCRdb names TRBD2, which stays unverified in the absence of DNA. The CDR3 sequence is 16 residues long. Germline lookup yields CDR1 LGHNA and CDR2 YNFKEQ.